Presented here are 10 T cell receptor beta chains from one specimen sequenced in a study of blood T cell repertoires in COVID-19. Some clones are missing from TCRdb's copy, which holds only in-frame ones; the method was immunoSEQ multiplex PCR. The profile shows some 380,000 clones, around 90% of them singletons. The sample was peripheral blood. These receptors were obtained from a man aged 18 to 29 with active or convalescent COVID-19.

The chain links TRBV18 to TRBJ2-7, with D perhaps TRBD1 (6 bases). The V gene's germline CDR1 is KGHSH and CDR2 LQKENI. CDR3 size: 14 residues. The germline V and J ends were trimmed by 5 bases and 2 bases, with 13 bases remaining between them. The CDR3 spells CASSTGKGAYEQYF. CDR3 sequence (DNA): TGTGCCAGCTCAACAGGCAAGGGGGCCTACGAGCAGTACTTC.

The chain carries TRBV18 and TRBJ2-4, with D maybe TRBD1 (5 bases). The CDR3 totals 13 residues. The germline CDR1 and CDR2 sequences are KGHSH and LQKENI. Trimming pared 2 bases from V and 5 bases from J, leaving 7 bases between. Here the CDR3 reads CASSPTGENIQYF. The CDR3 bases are TGTGCCAGCTCACCAACAGGAGAAAACATTCAGTACTTC. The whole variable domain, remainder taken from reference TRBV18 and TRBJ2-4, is NAGVMQNPRHLVRRRGQEARLRCSPMKGHSHVYWYRQLPEEGLKFMVYLQKENIIDESGMPKERFSAEFPKEGPSILRIQQVVRGDSAAYFCASSPTGENIQYFGAGTRLSVL.

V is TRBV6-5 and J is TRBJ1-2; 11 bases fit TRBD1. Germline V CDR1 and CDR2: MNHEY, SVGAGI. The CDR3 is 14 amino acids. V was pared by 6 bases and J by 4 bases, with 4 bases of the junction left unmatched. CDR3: CASSGQGAFYGYTF. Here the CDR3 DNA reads TGTGCCAGCAGCGGACAGGGGGCATTCTATGGCTACACCTTC.

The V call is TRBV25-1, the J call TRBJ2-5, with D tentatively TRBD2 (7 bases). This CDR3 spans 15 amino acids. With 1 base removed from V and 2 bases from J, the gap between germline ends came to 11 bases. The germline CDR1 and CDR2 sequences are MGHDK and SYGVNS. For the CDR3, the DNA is TGTGCCAGCAGTGAATCGGGGGGCGGGCAAGAGACCCAGTACTTC. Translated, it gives CASSESGGGQETQYF.

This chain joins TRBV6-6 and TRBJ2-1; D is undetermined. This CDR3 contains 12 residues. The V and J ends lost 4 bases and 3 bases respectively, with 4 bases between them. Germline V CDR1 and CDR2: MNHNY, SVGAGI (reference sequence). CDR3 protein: CASSLYYNEQFF. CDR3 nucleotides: TGTGCCAGCAGTTTGTACTACAATGAGCAGTTCTTC.

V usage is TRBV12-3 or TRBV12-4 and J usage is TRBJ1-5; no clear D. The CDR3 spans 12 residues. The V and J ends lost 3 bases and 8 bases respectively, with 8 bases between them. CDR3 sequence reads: CASSFPGEPQHF. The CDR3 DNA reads TGTGCCAGCAGTTTCCCTGGAGAGCCCCAGCATTTT.

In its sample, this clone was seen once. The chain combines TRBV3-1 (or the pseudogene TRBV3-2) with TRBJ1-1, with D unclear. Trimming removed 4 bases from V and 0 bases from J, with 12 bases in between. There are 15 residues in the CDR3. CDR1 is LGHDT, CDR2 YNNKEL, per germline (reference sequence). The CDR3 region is CASSRMSGMNTEAFF. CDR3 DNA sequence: TGTGCCAGCAGCCGAATGTCCGGGATGAACACTGAAGCTTTCTTT.

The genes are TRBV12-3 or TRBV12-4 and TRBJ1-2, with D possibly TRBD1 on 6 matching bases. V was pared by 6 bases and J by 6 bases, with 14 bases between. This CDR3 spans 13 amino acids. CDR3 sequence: CASRKDRIHGYTF. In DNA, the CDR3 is TGTGCCAGCAGAAAGGACAGAATACATGGCTACACCTTC.

As DNA, the CDR3 is TGTGCCAGCAGCCGCGGAAGGTTTAGCCCCGCGCATTTT. This codes for CASSRGRFSPAHF. The chain carries TRBV5-6 and TRBJ1-5; no firm D call. This CDR3 region has 13 residues. V was clipped by 4 bases and J by 15 bases, with 20 bases between them. Germline loops: CDR1 SGHDT, CDR2 YYEEEE.

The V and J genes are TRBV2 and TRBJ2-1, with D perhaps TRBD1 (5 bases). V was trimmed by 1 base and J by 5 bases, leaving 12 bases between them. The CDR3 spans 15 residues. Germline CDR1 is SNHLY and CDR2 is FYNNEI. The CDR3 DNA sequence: TGTGCCAGCAGTGAAGTAAGGGGCGGTAACAATGAGCAGTTCTTC. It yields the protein CASSEVRGGNNEQFF.